These 22 T cell receptor beta chains came from one sample sequenced in a study of shared clonotypes between healthy human individuals (dated by TCRdb to 2020 to 2021). Libraries came from the immunoSEQ multiplex PCR assay. TCRdb mirrors the immuneACCESS table, restricted to in-frame sequences. Some clones are absent from its copies; in checked studies, under half trace to an unresolved V gene, and the reason for the others is unknown. The sample table lists 450,000 to 600,000 clones, around 74% of them with a count of one. The top ten constitute roughly 13% of the sample. The source material was PBMCs. These receptors were collected from a middle-aged woman in good health. Some clones in this sample may be carry-over from other donors' samples.

The V gene is TRBV7-9, the J gene TRBJ2-3; TRBD1 agrees at 9 bases. J gave up 15 bases and V 6 bases, and 13 bases lay outside the gene matches. The CDR3 spans 13 residues. The germline V gene encodes CDR1 SEHNR and CDR2 FQNEAQ (reference sequence). The CDR3 DNA reads as TGTGCCAGCAGTCCTGCCGCGGGACAGGGATACTATTTT. Amino acid sequence: CASSPAAGQGYYF.

The chain is built from TRBV18 and TRBJ2-1, with 7 bases that match TRBD1. Germline V gives CDR1 KGHSH, CDR2 LQKENI. This CDR3 region has 15 residues. V shed 2 bases and J 9 bases; nucleotides not matched to a gene: 10. In DNA form, the CDR3 reads TGTGCCAGCTCACCAAATACAGGGGTTTTGGGTGAGCAGTTCTTC. Translation gives CASSPNTGVLGEQFF. Looking up the rest from reference TRBV18 and TRBJ2-1 gives the full variable domain: NAGVMQNPRHLVRRRGQEARLRCSPMKGHSHVYWYRQLPEEGLKFMVYLQKENIIDESGMPKERFSAEFPKEGPSILRIQQVVRGDSAAYFCASSPNTGVLGEQFFGPGTRLTVL.

The genes are TRBV27 and TRBJ2-7, with TRBD2 matching over 12 bases. V lost 5 bases, J lost 5 bases, and 7 bases stayed unmatched. CDR1 is MNHEY and CDR2 is SMNVEV in the germline V gene (reference sequence). The CDR3 contains 15 residues. The CDR3, as DNA: TGTGCCAGCAGTCCACGACTAGCGGGAGTTAACGAGCAGTACTTC. This translates into CASSPRLAGVNEQYF.

The J gene is TRBJ2-2, the V gene TRBV7-2; D is possibly TRBD1 (6 bases). The CDR3 has 13 amino acids. With 4 bases removed from V and 5 bases from J, the gap between germline ends came to 8 bases. Germline V gene sequence: CDR1 SGHTA, CDR2 FQGNSA. The CDR3 DNA reads TGTGCCAGCAGCTCCCAGGGGACCGGGGAGCTGTTTTTT. Encoded protein: CASSSQGTGELFF.

The V gene is TRBV2, the J gene TRBJ2-5, with TRBD2 matching over 10 bases. The J call could be wrong; TRBJ2-7 is a better fit for the DNA end. CDR3 length: 14 amino acids. CDR1 is SNHLY, CDR2 FYNNEI, per germline. CDR3 sequence: CASSRQREGYEQYF. The CDR3 DNA sequence: TGTGCCAGCAGTCGGCAGCGGGAGGGCTACGAGCAGTACTTC.

The V call is TRBV7-9, the J call TRBJ1-2; tentative D call: TRBD1 (6 bases). The ends were cut back, 6 bases at V and 2 bases at J, with 16 bases in the middle. The CDR3 runs 15 residues. Germline V lookup: CDR1 SEHNR, CDR2 FQNEAQ (reference sequence). CDR3 region: CASRKDRQKNYGYTF. CDR3 nucleotides: TGTGCCAGCAGAAAAGACAGGCAGAAAAACTATGGCTACACCTTC.

In nucleotides, the CDR3 is TGCAGCGTCCCAACGGCGGGTATCATAACAGATACGCAGTATTTT. It yields the protein CSVPTAGIITDTQYF. The V and J genes are TRBV29-1 and TRBJ2-3; D perhaps matches TRBD2 (5 bases). Germline-derived CDR1 and CDR2 are SQVTM and ANQGSEA. The CDR3 totals 15 residues. Trimming cost V 6 bases and J 3 bases, with 19 bases left between them.

The chain carries TRBV18 and TRBJ2-7; weak D call: TRBD2 (7 bases). Trimming took 1 base from V and 3 from J, leaving 13 bases between them. CDR3 length: 15 amino acids. CDR1 and CDR2 (germline): KGHSH, LQKENI. Written as DNA, the CDR3 is TGTGCCAGCTCACCACGCGGGGGCCTGTTCTACGAGCAGTACTTC. Its protein product is CASSPRGGLFYEQYF.

The chain links TRBV5-1 to TRBJ2-1; 7 bases line up with TRBD2. Germline CDR1 and CDR2: SGHRS and YFSETQ. V lost 7 bases and J lost 8; bases outside the gene matches: 9. CDR3 length: 13 residues. The CDR3 loop is CASEGGSADEQFF. For the CDR3, the DNA is TGCGCCAGCGAGGGCGGGAGTGCGGATGAGCAGTTCTTC.

This chain connects TRBV5-4 to TRBJ1-2; TRBD1 is a possible D gene (5 bases). V lost 4 bases, J lost 7 bases, and 20 bases lay in between. The germline gives CDR1 SGHNT, CDR2 YYREEE (reference sequence). The CDR3 sequence is 15 residues long. The CDR3 nucleotides are TGTGCCAGCAGCCGAGCCGGGGGAGGAAAGGGTGGCTACACCTTC. Translating it yields CASSRAGGGKGGYTF.

The gene calls are TRBV5-1 and TRBJ2-7; TRBD2 is a possible D gene (5 bases). The CDR3 runs to 13 residues. The germline V gene has CDR1 SGHRS and CDR2 YFSETQ. V was trimmed by 0 bases and J by 4 bases, leaving 8 bases between them. Here the CDR3 reads CASSLGRDYEQYF. The CDR3 region has the DNA TGCGCCAGCAGCTTGGGACGGGATTACGAGCAGTACTTC. The full variable domain, its missing parts supplied by reference TRBV5-1 and TRBJ2-7, is KAGVTQTPRYLIKTRGQQVTLSCSPISGHRSVSWYQQTPGQGLQFLFEYFSETQRNKGNFPGRFSGRQFSNSRSEMNVSTLELGDSALYLCASSLGRDYEQYFGPGTRLTVT.

The rearrangement links TRBV5-4 to TRBJ1-1; D call uncertain. Germline V gene sequence: CDR1 SGHNT, CDR2 YYREEE (reference sequence). Trimming cost V 5 bases and J 0 bases, with 5 bases left between them. This CDR3 is built from 12 residues. Here the CDR3 reads CASSRMNTEAFF. CDR3 sequence (DNA): TGTGCCAGCAGTCGGATGAACACTGAAGCTTTCTTT.

The chain couples TRBV7-3 to TRBJ2-3; D is unresolved. The CDR3 covers 13 residues. Germline CDR1 and CDR2: SGHTA and FQGTGA. Trimming removed 4 bases from V and 4 bases from J, with 9 bases in between. The CDR3 DNA reads as TGTGCCAGCAGCTCCAACAGAGCAGATACGCAGTATTTT. It yields the protein CASSSNRADTQYF.

The V and J genes are TRBV30 and TRBJ1-4, with unresolved D. This CDR3 contains 15 residues. V was shortened by 2 bases and J by 3 bases, with 13 bases between the two germline ends. Germline values: CDR1 GTSNPN, CDR2 SVGIG (reference sequence). CDR3 amino acids: CAWSLGRQANEKLFF. CDR3 nucleotide sequence: TGTGCCTGGAGTTTAGGGAGGCAGGCTAATGAAAAACTGTTTTTT.

The chain links TRBV7-8 to TRBJ2-7, with D unclear. The ends were cut back, 5 bases at V and 2 bases at J, with 10 bases in the middle. Germline CDR1 reads SGHVS; CDR2 reads FQNEAQ. This CDR3 spans 13 amino acids. CDR3 in amino acids: CASSLRGAYEQYF. The DNA of the CDR3 is TGTGCCAGCAGCCTGAGAGGCGCCTACGAGCAGTACTTC. The full variable domain, rest sourced from reference TRBV7-8 and TRBJ2-7, is GAGVSQSPRYKVAKRGQDVALRCDPISGHVSLFWYQQALGQGPEFLTYFQNEAQLDKSGLPSDRFFAERPEGSVSTLKIQRTQQEDSAVYLCASSLRGAYEQYFGPGTRLTVT.

This chain links TRBV28 with TRBJ2-1; D may correspond to TRBD1 or TRBD2 (7 bases each). Trimming took off 4 bases at V and 8 bases at J, with 12 bases between the two ends. This CDR3 has 13 residues. Per germline, CDR1 MDHEN and CDR2 SYDVKM. DNA of the CDR3: TGTGCCAGCAGTTCGACAGGGAGGGATGAGCAGTTCTTC. As protein: CASSSTGRDEQFF.

V gene TRBV5-4 combines with J gene TRBJ2-5, with D unclear. V was shortened by 0 bases and J by 4 bases, with 10 bases between the two germline ends. CDR3 size: 14 residues. Germline V gives CDR1 SGHNT, CDR2 YYREEE (reference sequence). CDR3 in DNA: TGTGCCAGCAGCTTGGACCCCAGGCGAGAGACCCAGTACTTC. Encoded protein: CASSLDPRRETQYF. Together with reference TRBV5-4 and TRBJ2-5, the CDR3 gives the full variable domain: ETGVTQSPTHLIKTRGQQVTLRCSSQSGHNTVSWYQQALGQGPQFIFQYYREEENGRGNFPPRFSGLQFPNYSSELNVNALELDDSALYLCASSLDPRRETQYFGPGTRLLVL.

This clone was counted only a few times. The chain couples TRBV7-3 to TRBJ2-3; TRBD2 agrees at 8 bases. Per the germline V gene, CDR1 is SGHTA and CDR2 is FQGTGA. Trimming at V came to 2 bases and at J to 3 bases, leaving 4 bases not matched to a gene. The CDR3 is made up of 15 amino acids. The CDR3 nucleotides are TGTGCCAGCAGCTTAGCGGGGGGCAGGACAGATACGCAGTATTTT. Residues: CASSLAGGRTDTQYF.

The chain combines TRBV7-6 with TRBJ2-1; possible D gene TRBD2, 5 bases. This CDR3 is built from 17 residues. Germline lookup yields CDR1 SGHVS and CDR2 FNYEAQ. Between the trimmed V and J ends, which lost 0 bases and 0 bases, there was a span of 12 bases. CDR3 loop: CASSLAIAQNSYNEQFF. DNA for the CDR3: TGTGCCAGCAGCTTAGCGATAGCGCAAAACTCCTACAATGAGCAGTTCTTC.

This clone was counted only a few times. The chain is built from TRBV6-1 and TRBJ2-2, with D hard to call. V was pared by 1 base and J by 2 bases, with 5 bases between. CDR1 MNHNS and CDR2 SASEGT come from the germline V gene. This CDR3 is built from 14 residues. The CDR3 reads CASSEVENTGELFF. The CDR3 DNA follows: TGTGCCAGCAGTGAAGTGGAAAACACCGGGGAGCTGTTTTTT.

The count of this clone is one. The genes are TRBV27 and TRBJ2-2; 9 bases align to TRBD1. The CDR3 contains 16 residues. Germline-derived CDR1 and CDR2 are MNHEY and SMNVEV (reference sequence). J gave up 4 bases and V 1 base, and 4 bases lay outside the gene matches. The CDR3 reads CASSLWTGVGTGELFF. The CDR3 bases are TGTGCCAGCAGTTTATGGACAGGGGTCGGCACCGGGGAGCTGTTTTTT.

This chain uses TRBV10-1 with TRBJ2-3, with 10 positions matching TRBD2. The CDR3 sequence is 14 residues long. Germline V gene lookup returns CDR1 WNHNN and CDR2 SYGVQD (reference sequence). Trimming removed 2 bases from V and 6 bases from J; junction bases left unmatched: 2. CDR3 DNA: TGCGCCAGCAGTGAGACTAGCGGGAAGGATACGCAGTATTTT. Its translation is CASSETSGKDTQYF.